A single sample is the source of the 26 T cell receptor beta chains below, sequenced in a study of radiation and T cells in renal cell carcinoma (dated by TCRdb to about 2020). Per the publication, the time point label means: blood 2 weeks post-SBRT. The treatment or condition label here, explained by the study, means: 15 Gy SBRT to primary tumor, nephrectomy 4 weeks later. The method was the immunoSEQ multiplex PCR assay. TCRdb obtained this table from immuneACCESS and retained in-frame rearrangements with V and J assigned. These tables miss some clones; where compared with another copy, unresolved V genes account for less than half of the shortfall, and the remainder is unexplained. In all, the sample holds about 130,000 clones, and 80% to 90% of those were seen once. Around 1.8% of the sample is in the top ten clones. Sequenced here: blood, sampled from a patient whose treatment included radiotherapy and nephrectomy. The source is a woman between 55 and 75 years old with renal cell carcinoma.

This chain links TRBV19 with TRBJ1-1; D remains ambiguous. Per germline, CDR1 LNHDA and CDR2 SQIVND (reference sequence). The CDR3 covers 13 residues. V lost 4 bases and J lost 5, with 11 bases in between. The CDR3 sequence: CASSTNPMTEAFF. The CDR3 nucleotides are TGTGCCAGTAGTACAAACCCTATGACTGAAGCTTTCTTT.

The gene calls are TRBV5-1 and TRBJ2-5; 8 bases fit TRBD2. Germline CDR1 and CDR2: SGHRS and YFSETQ. V was pared by 2 bases and J by 2 bases, with 5 bases of the junction left unmatched. The CDR3 covers 15 residues. The CDR3 region has the DNA TGCGCCAGCAGCTTAAGTAGCGGGATTCAAGAGACCCAGTACTTC. Its translation: CASSLSSGIQETQYF.

The J gene is TRBJ1-2, the V gene TRBV14; D ambiguous. Germline V lookup: CDR1 SGHDN, CDR2 FVKESK. The CDR3 length is 13 residues. Trimming shortened V by 1 base and J by 5 bases, and 8 bases separated the two germline ends. For the CDR3, the DNA is TGTGCCAGCAGCCAAGCGACCCGATATGGCTACACCTTC. Translated, it gives CASSQATRYGYTF. The complete variable domain, with remaining parts taken from reference TRBV14 and TRBJ1-2, reads EAGVTQFPSHSVIEKGQTVTLRCDPISGHDNLYWYRRVMGKEIKFLLHFVKESKQDESGMPNNRFLAERTGGTYSTLKVQPAELEDSGVYFCASSQATRYGYTFGSGTRLTVV.

The chain recombines TRBV7-9 with TRBJ2-3; 11 nucleotides align to TRBD2. Losses at the gene ends were 5 bases for V and 3 bases for J; bases not matched to a gene: 1. This CDR3 comprises 14 residues. The germline CDR1 and CDR2 sequences are SEHNR and FQNEAQ (reference sequence). The CDR3 coding sequence is TGTGCCAGCAGCCCTAGCGGGGGGACAGATACGCAGTATTTT. Its protein is CASSPSGGTDTQYF.

This clone has a single count. The rearrangement uses TRBV11-3 and TRBJ2-2; D uncertain. CDR1 is SGHNT and CDR2 is YENEEA in the germline V gene. The CDR3 contains 14 residues. The ends were cut back, 5 bases at V and 5 bases at J, with 12 bases in the middle. CDR3 DNA sequence: TGTGCCAGCAGCCGAGGAGTCGGGACCGGGGAGCTGTTTTTT. Translating it yields CASSRGVGTGELFF.

The chain links TRBV9 to TRBJ2-1; D is undetermined. This CDR3 comprises 17 residues. V was cut by 2 bases and J by 0 bases, with 15 bases left in between. CDR1 is SGDLS and CDR2 is YYNGEE in the germline V gene. The CDR3 loop reads CASSVSPRPSSYNEQFF. The CDR3 DNA is TGTGCCAGCAGCGTTTCTCCGAGGCCGAGCTCCTACAATGAGCAGTTCTTC.

The table lists this clone with a count of one. The rearrangement uses TRBV19 and TRBJ1-2; D is uncertain. Germline V gene data show CDR1 as LNHDA and CDR2 as SQIVND (reference sequence). The CDR3 totals 14 residues. With 4 bases removed from V and 5 bases from J, the gap between germline ends came to 14 bases. The CDR3 DNA sequence: TGTGCCAGTAGTACTGGACGGGAGTCATATGGCTACACCTTC. This encodes CASSTGRESYGYTF.

The gene calls are TRBV2 and TRBJ1-6; 9 bases line up with TRBD1. The V gene's germline CDR1 is SNHLY and CDR2 FYNNEI. CDR3 size: 15 residues. V lost 5 bases, J lost 6 bases, and 5 bases stayed unmatched. This CDR3 is CASSTGGAGNSPLHF. In nucleotides, the CDR3 is TGTGCCAGCAGTACAGGGGGCGCAGGTAATTCACCCCTCCACTTT. The whole variable domain, remainder taken from reference TRBV2 and TRBJ1-6, is EPEVTQTPSHQVTQMGQEVILRCVPISNHLYFYWYRQILGQKVEFLVSFYNNEISEKSEIFDDQFSVERPDGSNFTLKIRSTKLEDSAMYFCASSTGGAGNSPLHFGNGTRLTVT.

The chain couples TRBV11-2 to TRBJ1-1, with a possible D match to TRBD1 (5 bases). The CDR3 contains 13 residues. With 7 bases removed from V and 1 base from J, the gap between germline ends came to 10 bases. Germline V lookup: CDR1 SGHAT, CDR2 FQNNGV. Here the CDR3 DNA reads TGTGCCAGCACCACCGGGGCGAACACTGAAGCTTTCTTT. Amino acid sequence: CASTTGANTEAFF.

The chain is built from TRBV7-9 and TRBJ2-6; D is perhaps TRBD1 (6 bases). Germline loops: CDR1 SEHNR, CDR2 FQNEAQ (reference sequence). V lost 2 bases to trimming and J lost 2 bases, with 16 bases between them. The CDR3 contains 18 residues. The CDR3: CASSLYWQGITGANVLTF. CDR3 sequence (DNA): TGTGCCAGCAGCTTATATTGGCAGGGGATTACTGGGGCCAACGTCCTGACTTTC.

A few counts support this clone. This chain connects TRBV4-1 to TRBJ2-7; 13 bases fit TRBD2. The CDR3 contains 18 residues. Germline CDR1 and CDR2: MGHRA and YSYEKL. After removal of 4 bases from V and 2 bases from J, the junction contained 11 bases not matched to a gene. The CDR3 region is CASSLSTGLAGVAYEQYF. CDR3 sequence (DNA): TGCGCCAGCAGCCTTTCCACCGGACTAGCGGGAGTGGCCTACGAGCAGTACTTC.

The V gene is TRBV5-4, the J gene TRBJ1-1; D ambiguous. Germline V gene sequence: CDR1 SGHNT, CDR2 YYREEE (reference sequence). V was trimmed by 0 bases and J by 2 bases, leaving 5 bases between them. This CDR3 has 13 amino acids. CDR3 sequence: CASSLAGNTEAFF. Written as DNA, the CDR3 is TGTGCCAGCAGCTTGGCCGGAAACACTGAAGCTTTCTTT.

The chain employs TRBV30 and TRBJ1-5; D gene uncertain. This CDR3 region has 13 residues. Germline V gene lookup returns CDR1 GTSNPN and CDR2 SVGIG (reference sequence). Trimming cost V 2 bases and J 6 bases, with 11 bases left between them. CDR3 nucleotide sequence: TGTGCCTGGAGTACGGGTTCGGGTCAGCCCCAGCATTTT. This sequence encodes CAWSTGSGQPQHF.

The chain uses TRBV19 and TRBJ1-5, with 8 bases matching TRBD1. This CDR3 spans 16 amino acids. The ends lost 6 bases at V and 6 bases at J; junction bases unmatched: 13. CDR1 and CDR2 (germline): LNHDA, SQIVND (reference sequence). The CDR3 DNA sequence: TGTGCCAGTAGCTTCCTGGGGACAGGATCGGTTCAGCCCCAGCATTTT. Its protein product is CASSFLGTGSVQPQHF.

This clone was found a few times. The chain combines TRBV14 with TRBJ2-1, with TRBD2 matching over 10 bases. CDR1 SGHDN and CDR2 FVKESK come from the germline V gene. Trimming at V came to 3 bases and at J to 7 bases, leaving 3 bases not matched to a gene. This CDR3 contains 14 residues. CDR3 nucleotide sequence: TGTGCCAGCAGCCATAGCGGGGGGCTAAATGAGCAGTTCTTC. Encoded protein: CASSHSGGLNEQFF.

The chain combines TRBV2 with TRBJ2-6; D unclear. Per the germline V gene, CDR1 is SNHLY and CDR2 is FYNNEI. The CDR3 has 15 amino acids. Trimming took off 7 bases at V and 7 bases at J, with 17 bases between the two ends. CDR3 DNA sequence: TGTGCCAGCACCAGGACGGACGGGCTAGCCAACGTCCTGACTTTC. Its protein product is CASTRTDGLANVLTF.

This clone was seen a few times. The chain uses TRBV6-4 and TRBJ2-2; perhaps TRBD2 as D (5 bases). V was clipped by 0 bases and J by 4 bases, with 12 bases between them. CDR3 length: 16 amino acids. Looked up from germline, CDR1 is MRHNA and CDR2 is SNTAGT. For the CDR3, the DNA is TGTGCCAGCAGTGACTCGAGGCTAGGAGGCACCGGGGAGCTGTTTTTT. This translates into CASSDSRLGGTGELFF.

This chain joins TRBV9 and TRBJ2-7; D is unclear. In germline, CDR1 is SGDLS, CDR2 YYNGEE. This CDR3 is 13 amino acids long. Trimming removed 0 bases from V and 2 bases from J, with 6 bases in between. For the CDR3, the DNA is TGTGCCAGCAGCGTAGGACTGACCTACGAGCAGTACTTC. Its protein product is CASSVGLTYEQYF.

The chain joins TRBV7-2 to TRBJ2-7; 14 positions agree with TRBD2. Per germline, CDR1 SGHTA and CDR2 FQGNSA. Trimming at V came to 3 bases and at J to 6 bases, leaving 4 bases not matched to a gene. The CDR3 contains 15 residues. The CDR3 nucleotides read TGTGCCAGCAGCTTGGGACTAGCGGGAGTAGCCGAGCAGTACTTC. It specifies CASSLGLAGVAEQYF.

The CDR3 loop reads CASSEGRANTQYF. The DNA for the CDR3 is TGTGCCAGCAGTGAGGGCAGGGCGAATACGCAGTATTTT. This rearrangement joins TRBV6-1 to TRBJ2-3; possible D gene TRBD1, 5 bases. Germline CDR1 reads MNHNS; CDR2 reads SASEGT. Trimming took off 3 bases at V and 7 bases at J, with 11 bases between the two ends. The CDR3 sequence is 13 residues long.

In this sample, this clone turned up a few times. The V gene is TRBV9, the J gene TRBJ1-1, with a possible D match to TRBD1 (6 bases). The CDR3 sequence is 15 residues long. V gave up 1 base and J gave up 0 bases, with 10 bases separating them. CDR1 is SGDLS and CDR2 is YYNGEE in the germline V gene. The CDR3 region has the DNA TGTGCCAGCAGCGTATTAGGGACACTGAACACTGAAGCTTTCTTT. Its protein product is CASSVLGTLNTEAFF.

In DNA form, the CDR3 reads TGCGCCAGCAGCCAACTACAGAAGCGGTATGGCTACACCTTC. It encodes CASSQLQKRYGYTF. The chain combines TRBV4-1 with TRBJ1-2; D is undetermined. This CDR3 has 14 residues. V was cut by 2 bases and J by 5 bases, with 12 bases left in between. Germline V gene data show CDR1 as MGHRA and CDR2 as YSYEKL.

The DNA of the CDR3 is TGTGCCAGCAGGCAGGGGGCCTACGAGCAGTACTTC. It codes for CASRQGAYEQYF. This chain uses TRBV2 with TRBJ2-7; TRBD1 matches 7 bases. Germline trimming cut 6 bases from V and 2 bases from J; bases unmatched to any gene: 1. The CDR3 has 12 amino acids. Germline V gene data show CDR1 as SNHLY and CDR2 as FYNNEI.

The chain couples TRBV30 to TRBJ1-4; D might be TRBD1 (6 bases). CDR1 is GTSNPN, CDR2 SVGIG, per germline (reference sequence). This CDR3 contains 14 residues. The V end was cut by 3 bases, the J end by 7 bases, with 15 bases between. The CDR3 coding sequence is TGTGCCTGGAGCGCTGAGGGGGTGGTTGAAAAACTGTTTTTT. Translation: CAWSAEGVVEKLFF.

This chain connects TRBV5-4 to TRBJ1-1; a weak D match, TRBD1 (5 bases). The CDR3 sequence is 16 residues long. Trimming removed 2 bases from V and 0 bases from J, with 14 bases in between. Germline V lookup: CDR1 SGHNT, CDR2 YYREEE (reference sequence). The CDR3 DNA reads as TGTGCCAGCAGCTTAGTCCTGGGGGGGATGAACACTGAAGCTTTCTTT. Translating it yields CASSLVLGGMNTEAFF.

The chain joins TRBV28 to TRBJ2-7, with D possibly being TRBD2 (5 bases). The CDR3 length is 14 residues. With 3 bases removed from V and 0 bases from J, the gap between germline ends came to 9 bases. The germline V gene has CDR1 MDHEN and CDR2 SYDVKM. This CDR3 reads CASSLAGDSYEQYF. The CDR3 nucleotides are TGTGCCAGCAGTTTGGCCGGGGACTCCTACGAGCAGTACTTC.